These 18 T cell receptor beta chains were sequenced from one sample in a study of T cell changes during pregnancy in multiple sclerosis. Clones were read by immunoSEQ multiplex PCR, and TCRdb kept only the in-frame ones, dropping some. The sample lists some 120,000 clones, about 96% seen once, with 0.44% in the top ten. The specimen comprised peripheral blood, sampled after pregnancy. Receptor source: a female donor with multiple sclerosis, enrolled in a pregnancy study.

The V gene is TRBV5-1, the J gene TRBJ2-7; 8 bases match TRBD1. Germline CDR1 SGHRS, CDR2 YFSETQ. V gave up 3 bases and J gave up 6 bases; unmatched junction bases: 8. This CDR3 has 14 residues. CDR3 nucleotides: TGCGCCAGCAGCTCACGACAGGGGCTGATCGAGCAGTACTTC. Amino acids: CASSSRQGLIEQYF.

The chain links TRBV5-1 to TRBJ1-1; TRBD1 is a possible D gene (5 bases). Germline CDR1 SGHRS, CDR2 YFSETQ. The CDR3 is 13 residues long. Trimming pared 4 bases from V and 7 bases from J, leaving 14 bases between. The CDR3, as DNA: TGCGCCAGCAGCGCCAGGGAGGAGGGTGAAGCTTTCTTT. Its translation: CASSAREEGEAFF.

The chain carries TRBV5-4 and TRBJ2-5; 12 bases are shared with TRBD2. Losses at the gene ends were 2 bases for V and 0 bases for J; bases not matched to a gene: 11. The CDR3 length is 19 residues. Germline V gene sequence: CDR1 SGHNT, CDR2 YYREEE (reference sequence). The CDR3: CASSLGGPGLAGHQETQYF. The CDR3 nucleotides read TGTGCCAGCAGCTTAGGGGGCCCGGGACTAGCGGGCCACCAAGAGACCCAGTACTTC.

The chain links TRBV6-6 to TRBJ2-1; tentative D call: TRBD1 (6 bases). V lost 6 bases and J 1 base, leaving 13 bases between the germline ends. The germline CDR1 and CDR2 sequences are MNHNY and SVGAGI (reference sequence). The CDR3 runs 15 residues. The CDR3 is CASSPSRGSYNEQFF. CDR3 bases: TGTGCCAGCAGCCCATCCAGGGGTTCCTACAATGAGCAGTTCTTC.

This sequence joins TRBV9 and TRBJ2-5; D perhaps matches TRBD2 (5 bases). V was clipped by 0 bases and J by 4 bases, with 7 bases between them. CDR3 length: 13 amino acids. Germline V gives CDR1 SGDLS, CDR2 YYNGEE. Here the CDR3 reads CASSVGGGETQYF. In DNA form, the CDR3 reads TGTGCCAGCAGCGTAGGCGGAGGAGAGACCCAGTACTTC.

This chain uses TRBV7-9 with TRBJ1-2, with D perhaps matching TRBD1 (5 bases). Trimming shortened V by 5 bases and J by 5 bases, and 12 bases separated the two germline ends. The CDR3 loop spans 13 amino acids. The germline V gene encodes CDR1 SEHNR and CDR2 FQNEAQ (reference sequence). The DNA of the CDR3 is TGTGCCAGCAGCCGCTCTACAGGATATGGCTACACCTTC. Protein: CASSRSTGYGYTF.

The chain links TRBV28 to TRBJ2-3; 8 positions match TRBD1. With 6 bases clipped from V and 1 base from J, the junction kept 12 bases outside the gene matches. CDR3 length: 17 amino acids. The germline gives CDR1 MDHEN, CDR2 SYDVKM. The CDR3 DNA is TGTGCCAGCAGCCCCGGACAGGGATTGGGTGGCACAGATACGCAGTATTTT. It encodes CASSPGQGLGGTDTQYF.

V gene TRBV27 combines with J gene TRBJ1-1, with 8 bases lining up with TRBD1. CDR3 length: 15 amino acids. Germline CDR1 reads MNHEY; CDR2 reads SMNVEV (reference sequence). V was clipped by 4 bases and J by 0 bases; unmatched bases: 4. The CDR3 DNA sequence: TGTGCCAGCAGTTCAAGGGGACAGGTGAACACTGAAGCTTTCTTT. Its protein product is CASSSRGQVNTEAFF.

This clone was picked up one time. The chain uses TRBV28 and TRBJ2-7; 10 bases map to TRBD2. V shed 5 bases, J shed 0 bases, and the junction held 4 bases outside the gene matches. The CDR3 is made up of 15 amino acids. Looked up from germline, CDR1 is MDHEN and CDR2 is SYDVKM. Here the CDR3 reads CASSGLAVSSYEQYF. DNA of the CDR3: TGTGCCAGCAGTGGACTAGCGGTGAGCTCCTACGAGCAGTACTTC.

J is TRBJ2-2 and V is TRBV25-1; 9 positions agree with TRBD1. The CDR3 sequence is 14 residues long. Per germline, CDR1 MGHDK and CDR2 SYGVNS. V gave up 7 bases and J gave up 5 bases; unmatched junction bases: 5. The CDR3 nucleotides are TGTGCCAGCACTCACAGGGGGCGTACCGGGGAGCTGTTTTTT. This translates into CASTHRGRTGELFF.

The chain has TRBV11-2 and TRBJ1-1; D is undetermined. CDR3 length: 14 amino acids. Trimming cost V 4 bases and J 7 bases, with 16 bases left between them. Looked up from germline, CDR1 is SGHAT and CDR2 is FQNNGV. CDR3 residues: CASSWIGREVEAFF. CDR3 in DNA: TGTGCCAGCAGCTGGATCGGACGGGAGGTTGAAGCTTTCTTT.

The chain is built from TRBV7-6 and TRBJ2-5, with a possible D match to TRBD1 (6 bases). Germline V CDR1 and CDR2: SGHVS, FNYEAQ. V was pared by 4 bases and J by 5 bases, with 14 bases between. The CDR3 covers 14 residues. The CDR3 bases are TGTGCCAGCAGCTCAACAGGGAATAGGGAGACCCAGTACTTC. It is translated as CASSSTGNRETQYF.

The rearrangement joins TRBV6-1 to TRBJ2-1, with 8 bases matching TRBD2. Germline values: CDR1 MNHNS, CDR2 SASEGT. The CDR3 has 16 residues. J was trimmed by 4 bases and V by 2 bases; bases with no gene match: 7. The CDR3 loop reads CASSEWSSGTYNEQFF. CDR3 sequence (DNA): TGTGCCAGCAGTGAATGGAGTAGCGGGACATACAATGAGCAGTTCTTC.

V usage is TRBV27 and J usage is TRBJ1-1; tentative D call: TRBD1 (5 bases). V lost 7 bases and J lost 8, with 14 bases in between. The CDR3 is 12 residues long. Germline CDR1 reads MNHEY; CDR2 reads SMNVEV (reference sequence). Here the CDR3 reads CASKGPRTEAFF. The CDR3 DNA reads TGTGCCAGCAAGGGGCCACGGACAGAAGCTTTCTTT.

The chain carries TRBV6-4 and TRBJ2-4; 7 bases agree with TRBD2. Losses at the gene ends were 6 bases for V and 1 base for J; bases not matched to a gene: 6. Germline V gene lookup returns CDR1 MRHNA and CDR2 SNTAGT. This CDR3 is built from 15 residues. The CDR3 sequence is CASRGGSEAKNIQYF. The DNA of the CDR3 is TGTGCCAGCAGGGGCGGGAGCGAGGCCAAAAACATTCAGTACTTC.

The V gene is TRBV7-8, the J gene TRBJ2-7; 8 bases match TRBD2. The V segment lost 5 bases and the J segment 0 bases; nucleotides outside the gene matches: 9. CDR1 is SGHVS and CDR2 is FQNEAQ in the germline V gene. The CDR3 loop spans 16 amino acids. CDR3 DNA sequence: TGTGCCAGCAGCCCGGAGGGCGGGAGGAACTCCTACGAGCAGTACTTC. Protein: CASSPEGGRNSYEQYF. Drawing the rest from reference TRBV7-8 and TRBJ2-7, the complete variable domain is GAGVSQSPRYKVAKRGQDVALRCDPISGHVSLFWYQQALGQGPEFLTYFQNEAQLDKSGLPSDRFFAERPEGSVSTLKIQRTQQEDSAVYLCASSPEGGRNSYEQYFGPGTRLTVT.

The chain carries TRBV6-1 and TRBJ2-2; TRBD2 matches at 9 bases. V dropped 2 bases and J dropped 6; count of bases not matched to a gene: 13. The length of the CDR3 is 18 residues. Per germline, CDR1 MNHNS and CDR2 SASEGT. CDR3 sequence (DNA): TGTGCCAGCAGTGAATATATTCTTAGCGGGAGCGGGCCCGGGGAGCTGTTTTTT. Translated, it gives CASSEYILSGSGPGELFF.

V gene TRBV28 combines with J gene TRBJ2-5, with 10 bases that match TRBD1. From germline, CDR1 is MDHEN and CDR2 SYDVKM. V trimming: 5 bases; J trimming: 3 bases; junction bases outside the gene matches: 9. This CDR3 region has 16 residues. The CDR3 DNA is TGTGCCAGCAGTAAGACAGGGGGCGAGGAAAAAGAGACCCAGTACTTC. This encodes CASSKTGGEEKETQYF.